This record covers a single T cell receptor (beta chain). Its antigen is not identified. This record belongs to a study of cytotoxic CD8 clonotypes in ibrutinib-treated CLL. Across the whole study: The patient breakdown showed about ten relapsed/refractory and approximately 15 treatment-naive cases, with 17 IGHV unmutated. Partial response was seen in around 25 patients and complete response in 2; after median around six years, about 14 stayed remitted, around 12 progressed. The study, taken as a whole, reports: There were differences in sampling times between sustained-remission and progressing patients. The study found baseline clonality above age-matched healthy donors, tracking circulating CD8+ T-cell counts.

Produced via immunoSEQ multiplex PCR; TCRdb's table is partial and in-frame only. This table holds 40,000 or so clones, about 70% found once. This specimen consisted of PBMCs, obtained at disease progression, from a patient treated with ibrutinib. This sequence originates from a human donor with chronic lymphocytic leukemia.

The CDR3 loop is CASSRLAGGEETQYF. CDR3 bases: TGTGCCAGCAGCCGACTAGCGGGAGGTGAAGAGACCCAGTACTTC. The rearrangement uses TRBV6-1 and TRBJ2-5; 13 bases fit TRBD2. This CDR3 is built from 15 residues. Germline V gives CDR1 MNHNS, CDR2 SASEGT. V was pared by 6 bases and J by 3 bases, with 4 bases of the junction left unmatched.